This T cell receptor (beta chain) comes out of a study of blood T cell repertoires in COVID-19. Unmatched junction bases numbered 3, after V lost 2 bases and J lost 2 bases. The germline V gene encodes CDR1 KGHDR and CDR2 SFDVKD. The CDR3 is 15 residues long. Produced via immunoSEQ multiplex PCR; TCRdb's table is partial and in-frame only. This sample has about 490,000 clones; approximately 85% occur once, and the top ten carry about 3%. As regards this clone: Different DNA sequences within this sample yield the same CDR3.

This chain joins TRBV24-1 and TRBJ2-5, with 8 nucleotides matching TRBD1. The sequence was collected from a human donor in a cohort sampled during active COVID-19. The sequenced material came from peripheral blood. The DNA of the CDR3 is TGTGCCACCAGTGATTCCGGACAGGGTCAAGAGACCCAGTACTTC. Its translation is CATSDSGQGQETQYF.